The entry below describes one T cell receptor beta chain. This CDR3 has 14 residues. V shed 8 bases and J shed 2 bases, with 14 bases lying between them. Germline V gene sequence: CDR1 MNHEY, CDR2 SVGAGI. The data were produced by immunoSEQ multiplex PCR, yet TCRdb's version contains in-frame clones alone and is incomplete. The sample lists 150,000 to 200,000 clones, 65% to 80% occurring once. These data come from a study of blood T cell repertoires in COVID-19. About the study: The study drew acute and convalescent COVID-19 samples from the United States, Italy and Spain. From T cells, B-cell-depleted T cells, or PBMCs came the material, which was cDNA or gDNA.

In terms of age and location, participants ranged from roughly 18 to 90 years and lived in about two dozen US areas. Participants had their cohort set by participant-reported clinical history. This chain connects TRBV6-5 to TRBJ2-3; D might be TRBD2 (6 bases). Sequenced input: PBMCs or T cells enriched from blood (not recorded which). The receptor was isolated from a woman in her 50s with acute COVID-19. For the CDR3, the DNA is TGTGCCAGCGGCCTCGGGGGATTCACAGATACGCAGTATTTT. Translating gives CASGLGGFTDTQYF.